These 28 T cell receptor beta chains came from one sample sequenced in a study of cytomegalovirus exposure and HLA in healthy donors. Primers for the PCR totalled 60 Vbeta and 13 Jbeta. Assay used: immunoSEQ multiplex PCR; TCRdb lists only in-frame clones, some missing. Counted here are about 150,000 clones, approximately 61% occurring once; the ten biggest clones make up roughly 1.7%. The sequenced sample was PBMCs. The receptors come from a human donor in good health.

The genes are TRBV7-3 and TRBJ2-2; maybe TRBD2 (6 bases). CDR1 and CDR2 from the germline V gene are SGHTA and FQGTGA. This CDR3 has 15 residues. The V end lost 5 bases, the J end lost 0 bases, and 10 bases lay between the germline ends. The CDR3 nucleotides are TGTGCCAGCAGCCGCCTAGCGACGAACACCGGGGAGCTGTTTTTT. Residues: CASSRLATNTGELFF.

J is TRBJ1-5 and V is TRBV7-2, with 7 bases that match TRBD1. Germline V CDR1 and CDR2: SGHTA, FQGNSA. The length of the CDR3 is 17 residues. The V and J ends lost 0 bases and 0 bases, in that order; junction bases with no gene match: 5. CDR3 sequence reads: CASSLAEGQYSNQPQHF. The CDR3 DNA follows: TGTGCCAGCAGCTTAGCGGAGGGACAGTATAGCAATCAGCCCCAGCATTTT.

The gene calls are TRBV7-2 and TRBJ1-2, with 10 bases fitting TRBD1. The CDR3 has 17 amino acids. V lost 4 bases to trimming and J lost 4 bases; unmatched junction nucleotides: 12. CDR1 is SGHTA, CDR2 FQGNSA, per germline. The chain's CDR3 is CASSSSGTGEFRYGYTF. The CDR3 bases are TGTGCCAGCAGCTCCTCCGGGACAGGGGAATTTCGCTATGGCTACACCTTC.

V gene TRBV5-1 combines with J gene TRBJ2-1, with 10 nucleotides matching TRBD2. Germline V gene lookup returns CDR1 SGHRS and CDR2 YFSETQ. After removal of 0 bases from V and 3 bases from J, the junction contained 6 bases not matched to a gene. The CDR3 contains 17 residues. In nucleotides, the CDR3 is TGCGCCAGCAGCTTGGGGAGCGGGAGGGCCCGCTACAATGAGCAGTTCTTC. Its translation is CASSLGSGRARYNEQFF.

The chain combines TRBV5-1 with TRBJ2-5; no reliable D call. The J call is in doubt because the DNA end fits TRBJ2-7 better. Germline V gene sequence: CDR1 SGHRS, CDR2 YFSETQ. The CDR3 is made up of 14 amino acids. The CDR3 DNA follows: TGCGCCAGCAGCTTGGTAGCAAGCTCCTACGAGCAGTACTTC. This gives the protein CASSLVASSYEQYF.

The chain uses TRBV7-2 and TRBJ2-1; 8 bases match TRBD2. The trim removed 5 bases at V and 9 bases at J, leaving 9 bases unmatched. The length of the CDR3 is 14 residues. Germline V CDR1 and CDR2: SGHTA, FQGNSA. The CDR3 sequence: CASSKAGVGIEQFF. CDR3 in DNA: TGTGCCAGCAGCAAAGCGGGAGTAGGGATTGAGCAGTTCTTC.

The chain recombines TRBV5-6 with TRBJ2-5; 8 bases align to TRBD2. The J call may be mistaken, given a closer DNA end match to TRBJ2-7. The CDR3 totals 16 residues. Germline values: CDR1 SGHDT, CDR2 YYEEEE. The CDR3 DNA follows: TGTGCCAGCAGCTTGGCCGCGGGGGGATACGTTGGCGAGCAGTACTTC. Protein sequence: CASSLAAGGYVGEQYF.

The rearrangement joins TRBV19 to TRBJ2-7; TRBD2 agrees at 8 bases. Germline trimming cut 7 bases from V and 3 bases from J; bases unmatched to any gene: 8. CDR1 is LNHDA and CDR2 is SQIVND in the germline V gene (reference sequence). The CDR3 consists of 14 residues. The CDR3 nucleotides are TGTGCCAGTATGACCGTGGCGGGAGGCTACGAGCAGTACTTC. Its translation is CASMTVAGGYEQYF.

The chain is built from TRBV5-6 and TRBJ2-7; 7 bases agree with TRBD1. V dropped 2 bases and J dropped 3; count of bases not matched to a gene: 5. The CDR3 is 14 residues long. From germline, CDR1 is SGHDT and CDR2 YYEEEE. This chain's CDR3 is CASSFRTGLYEQYF. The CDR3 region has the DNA TGTGCCAGCAGCTTTCGGACAGGACTCTACGAGCAGTACTTC.

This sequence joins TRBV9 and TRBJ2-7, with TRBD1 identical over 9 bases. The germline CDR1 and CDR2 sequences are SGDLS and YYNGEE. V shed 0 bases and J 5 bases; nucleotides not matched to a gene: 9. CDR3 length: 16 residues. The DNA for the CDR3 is TGTGCCAGCAGCGTAGCCCCGACAGGGGGGCAGGACGAGCAGTACTTC. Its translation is CASSVAPTGGQDEQYF.

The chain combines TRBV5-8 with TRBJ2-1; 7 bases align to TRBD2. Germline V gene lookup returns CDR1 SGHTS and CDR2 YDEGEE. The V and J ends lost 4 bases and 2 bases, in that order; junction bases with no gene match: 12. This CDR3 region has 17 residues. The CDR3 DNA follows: TGTGCCAGCAGCCCGCGGAGTCGGGACTATCCCTACAATGAGCAGTTCTTC. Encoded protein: CASSPRSRDYPYNEQFF.

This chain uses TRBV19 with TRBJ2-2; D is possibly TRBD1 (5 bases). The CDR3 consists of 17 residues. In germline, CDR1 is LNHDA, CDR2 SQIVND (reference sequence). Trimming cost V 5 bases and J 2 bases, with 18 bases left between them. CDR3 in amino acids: CASSLDLVQGNTGELFF. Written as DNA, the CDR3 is TGTGCCAGTAGTCTCGATCTGGTGCAGGGAAACACCGGGGAGCTGTTTTTT.

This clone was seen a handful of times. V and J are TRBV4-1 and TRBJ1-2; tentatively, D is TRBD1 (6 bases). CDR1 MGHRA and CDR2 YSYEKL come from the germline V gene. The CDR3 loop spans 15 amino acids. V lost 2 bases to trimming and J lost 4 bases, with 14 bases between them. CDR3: CASSQRTVRGYGYTF. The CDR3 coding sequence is TGCGCCAGCAGCCAACGGACAGTGAGAGGCTATGGCTACACCTTC.

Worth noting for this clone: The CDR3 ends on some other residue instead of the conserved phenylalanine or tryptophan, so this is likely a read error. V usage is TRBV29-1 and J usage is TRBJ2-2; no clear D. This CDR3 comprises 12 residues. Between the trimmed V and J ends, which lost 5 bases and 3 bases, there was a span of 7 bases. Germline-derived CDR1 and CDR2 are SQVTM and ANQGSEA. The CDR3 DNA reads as TGCAGCGTTAAATATTACACCGGGGAGCTGTTTGTT. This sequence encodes CSVKYYTGELFV.

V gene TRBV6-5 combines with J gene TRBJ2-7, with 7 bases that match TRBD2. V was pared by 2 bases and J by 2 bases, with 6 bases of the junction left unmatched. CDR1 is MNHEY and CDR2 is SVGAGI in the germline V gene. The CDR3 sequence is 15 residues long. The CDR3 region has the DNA TGTGCCAGCAGTTACATACCTAGCGGTACCTACGAGCAGTACTTC. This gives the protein CASSYIPSGTYEQYF.

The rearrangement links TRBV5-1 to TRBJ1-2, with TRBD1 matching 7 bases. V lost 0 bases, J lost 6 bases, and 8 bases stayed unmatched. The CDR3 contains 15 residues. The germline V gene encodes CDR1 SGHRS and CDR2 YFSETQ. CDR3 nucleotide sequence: TGCGCCAGCAGCTTGGGTCCGACAGGGAACGATGGCTACACCTTC. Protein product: CASSLGPTGNDGYTF.

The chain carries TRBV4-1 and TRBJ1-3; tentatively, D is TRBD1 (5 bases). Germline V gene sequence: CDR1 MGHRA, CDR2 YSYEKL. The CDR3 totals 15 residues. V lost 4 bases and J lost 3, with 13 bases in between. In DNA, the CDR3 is TGCGCCAGCAGCCCCACCACAGGATTTGGAAACACCATATATTTT. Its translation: CASSPTTGFGNTIYF.

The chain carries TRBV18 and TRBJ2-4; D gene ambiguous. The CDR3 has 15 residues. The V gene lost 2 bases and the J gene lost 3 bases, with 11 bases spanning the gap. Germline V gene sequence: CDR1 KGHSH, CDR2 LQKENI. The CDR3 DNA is TGTGCCAGCTCACCAGGGTTCCAGGACAAAAACATTCAGTACTTC. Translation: CASSPGFQDKNIQYF.

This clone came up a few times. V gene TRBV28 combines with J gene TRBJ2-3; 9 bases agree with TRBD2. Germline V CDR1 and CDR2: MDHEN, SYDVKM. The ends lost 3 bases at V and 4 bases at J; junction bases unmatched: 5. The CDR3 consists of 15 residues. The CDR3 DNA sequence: TGTGCCAGCAGTTTGGGCGGGAGGGCTGCAGATACGCAGTATTTT. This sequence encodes CASSLGGRAADTQYF.

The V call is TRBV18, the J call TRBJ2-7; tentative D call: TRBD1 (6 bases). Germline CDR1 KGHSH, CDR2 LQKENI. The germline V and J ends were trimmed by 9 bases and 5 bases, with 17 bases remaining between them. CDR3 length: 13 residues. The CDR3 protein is CASRPGQQDEQYF. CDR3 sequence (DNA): TGTGCCAGTCGACCGGGACAACAAGACGAGCAGTACTTC.

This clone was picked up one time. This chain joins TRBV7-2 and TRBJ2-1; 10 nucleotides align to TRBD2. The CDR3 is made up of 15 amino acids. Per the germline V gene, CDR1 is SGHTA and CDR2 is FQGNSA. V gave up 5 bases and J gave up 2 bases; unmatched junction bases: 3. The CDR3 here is CASSLGLAAYNEQFF. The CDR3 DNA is TGTGCCAGCAGCCTCGGACTAGCGGCCTACAATGAGCAGTTCTTC.

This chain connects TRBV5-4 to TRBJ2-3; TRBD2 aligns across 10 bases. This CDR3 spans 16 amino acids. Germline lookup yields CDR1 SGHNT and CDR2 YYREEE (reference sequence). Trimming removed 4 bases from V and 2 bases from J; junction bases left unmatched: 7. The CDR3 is CASSLELAGNTDTQYF. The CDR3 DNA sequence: TGTGCCAGCAGCCTCGAACTAGCGGGAAACACAGATACGCAGTATTTT.

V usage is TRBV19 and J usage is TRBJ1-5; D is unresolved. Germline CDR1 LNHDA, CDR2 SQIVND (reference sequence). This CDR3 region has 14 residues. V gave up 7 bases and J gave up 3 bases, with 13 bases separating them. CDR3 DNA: TGTGCCAGTACCCTGATCGGTACCAATCAGCCCCAGCATTTT. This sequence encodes CASTLIGTNQPQHF. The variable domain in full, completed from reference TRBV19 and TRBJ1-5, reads DGGITQSPKYLFRKEGQNVTLSCEQNLNHDAMYWYRQDPGQGLRLIYYSQIVNDFQKGDIAEGYSVSREKKESFPLTVTSAQKNPTAFYLCASTLIGTNQPQHFGDGTRLSIL.

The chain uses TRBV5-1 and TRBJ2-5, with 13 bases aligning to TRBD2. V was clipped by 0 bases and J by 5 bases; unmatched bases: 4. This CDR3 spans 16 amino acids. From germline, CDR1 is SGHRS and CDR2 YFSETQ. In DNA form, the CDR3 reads TGCGCCAGCAGCTTGGGGACTAGCGGGAGTTTCGAGACCCAGTACTTC. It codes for CASSLGTSGSFETQYF.

For the CDR3, the DNA is TGTGCCAGCAGTGATCCTGGGACTAGCGGGAGTGAGTCCACAGATACGCAGTATTTT. The encoded protein is CASSDPGTSGSESTDTQYF. This chain uses TRBV2 with TRBJ2-3; 14 bases map to TRBD2. The CDR3 spans 19 residues. Germline V gene sequence: CDR1 SNHLY, CDR2 FYNNEI. Germline trimming cut 3 bases from V and 2 bases from J; bases unmatched to any gene: 10.

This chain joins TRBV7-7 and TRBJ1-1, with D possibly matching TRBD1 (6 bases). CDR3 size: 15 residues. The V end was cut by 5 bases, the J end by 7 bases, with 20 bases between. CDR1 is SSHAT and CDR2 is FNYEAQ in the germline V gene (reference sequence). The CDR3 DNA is TGTGCCAGCAGCCTCTACATCAGGGGTGGTGGTGAAGCTTTCTTT. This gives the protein CASSLYIRGGGEAFF.

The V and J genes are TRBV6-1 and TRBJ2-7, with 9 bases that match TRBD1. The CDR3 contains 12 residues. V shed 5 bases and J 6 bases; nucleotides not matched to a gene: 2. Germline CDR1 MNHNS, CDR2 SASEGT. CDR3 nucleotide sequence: TGTGCCAGCAGTCGGGGACAGGGCGAGCAGTACTTC. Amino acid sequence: CASSRGQGEQYF.

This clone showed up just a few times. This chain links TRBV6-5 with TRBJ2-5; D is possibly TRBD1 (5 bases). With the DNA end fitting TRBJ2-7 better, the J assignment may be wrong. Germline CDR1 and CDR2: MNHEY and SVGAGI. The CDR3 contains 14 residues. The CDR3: CASSASGSPYEQYF. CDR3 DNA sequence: TGTGCCAGCAGCGCTTCAGGGTCTCCCTACGAGCAGTACTTC.